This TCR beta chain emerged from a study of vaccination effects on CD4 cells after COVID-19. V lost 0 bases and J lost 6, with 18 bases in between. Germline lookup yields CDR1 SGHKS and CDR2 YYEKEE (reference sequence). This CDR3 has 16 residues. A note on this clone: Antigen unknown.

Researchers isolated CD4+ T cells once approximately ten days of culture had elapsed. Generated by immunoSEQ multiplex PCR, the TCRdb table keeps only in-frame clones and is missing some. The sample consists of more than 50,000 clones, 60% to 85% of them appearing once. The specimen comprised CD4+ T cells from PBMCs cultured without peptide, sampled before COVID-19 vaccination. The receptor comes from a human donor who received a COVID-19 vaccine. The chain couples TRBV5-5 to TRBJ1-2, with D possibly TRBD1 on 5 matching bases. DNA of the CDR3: TGTGCCAGCAGCTTGGTTTGGTGGAACGGAGGGGATGGCTACACCTTC. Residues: CASSLVWWNGGDGYTF.